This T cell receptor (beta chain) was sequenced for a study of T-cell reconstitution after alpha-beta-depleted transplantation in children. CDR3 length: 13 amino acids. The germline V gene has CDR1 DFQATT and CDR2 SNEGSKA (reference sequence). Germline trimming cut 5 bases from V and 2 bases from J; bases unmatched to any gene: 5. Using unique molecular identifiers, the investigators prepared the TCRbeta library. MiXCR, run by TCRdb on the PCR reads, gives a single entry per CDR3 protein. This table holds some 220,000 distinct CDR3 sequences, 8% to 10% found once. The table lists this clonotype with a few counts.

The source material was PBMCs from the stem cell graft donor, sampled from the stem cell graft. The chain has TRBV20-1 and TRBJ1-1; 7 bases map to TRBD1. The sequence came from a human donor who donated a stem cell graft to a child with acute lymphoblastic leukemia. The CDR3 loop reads CSADRDSNTEAFF. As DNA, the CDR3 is TGCAGTGCTGATCGGGACAGCAACACTGAAGCTTTCTTT.